The sequence of this T cell receptor beta chain was determined in a study of response to subunit inactivated influenza vaccine. Each CDR3 protein gets one entry after TCRdb re-called the RT-PCR reads with MiXCR. This table has 300,000 to 350,000 distinct CDR3 sequences, 22% appearing once. The V and J ends lost 10 bases and 1 base respectively, with 14 bases between them. Germline V gene lookup returns CDR1 MNHEY and CDR2 SVGEGT. This CDR3 region has 13 residues. The chain joins TRBV6-2 or TRBV6-3 to TRBJ2-7; D is possibly TRBD2 (5 bases). This sequence was found in a man between 50 and 69 years old who received an inactivated influenza vaccine. Here the sequenced sample was PBMCs from blood, taken about 19 months after vaccination. The DNA of the CDR3 is TGTGCCACCGAAGAGAGGGTATCCTACGAGCAGTACTTC. Its translation: CATEERVSYEQYF.